The 32 T cell receptor beta chains reported below all come from one sample, sequenced in a study of blood T cell repertoires in COVID-19. This table comes from immunoSEQ multiplex PCR, and its TCRdb copy is limited to in-frame clones, with some not included. The sample yields around 150,000 clones, over 75% seen once. Material: peripheral blood. The receptors here all came from a man between 60 and 75 years old with active or convalescent COVID-19.

The chain links TRBV6-5 to TRBJ2-2, with D perhaps TRBD2 (6 bases). The CDR3 runs 14 residues. Germline CDR1 MNHEY, CDR2 SVGAGI. Trimming shortened V by 7 bases and J by 5 bases, and 14 bases separated the two germline ends. Written as DNA, the CDR3 is TGTGCCAGCAAGGAGGGGACGGGAACCGGGGAGCTGTTTTTT. Translated: CASKEGTGTGELFF.

This chain joins TRBV25-1 and TRBJ2-7, with 8 bases aligning to TRBD1. Germline V gives CDR1 MGHDK, CDR2 SYGVNS. This CDR3 has 13 amino acids. The junction had 6 bases not matched to a gene; V was cut back by 5 bases and J by 6 bases. CDR3 region: CASSRQGRLEQYF. The DNA for the CDR3 is TGTGCCAGCAGTCGACAGGGGCGTCTCGAGCAGTACTTC.

The chain joins TRBV5-6 to TRBJ2-7; TRBD1 matches at 9 bases. This CDR3 region has 16 residues. Germline CDR1 is SGHDT and CDR2 is YYEEEE. Germline trimming cut 4 bases from V and 2 bases from J; bases unmatched to any gene: 10. The chain's CDR3 is CASSPGTGQFAYEQYF. CDR3 sequence (DNA): TGTGCCAGCAGCCCCGGGACAGGGCAATTCGCCTACGAGCAGTACTTC.

J is TRBJ1-5 and V is TRBV6-5; D may be TRBD1 (5 bases). V was cut by 4 bases and J by 1 base, with 11 bases left in between. The CDR3 totals 15 residues. CDR1 MNHEY and CDR2 SVGAGI come from the germline V gene. CDR3 DNA sequence: TGTGCCAGCAGTTTGACAGTCATCAGCAATCAGCCCCAGCATTTT. Translating it yields CASSLTVISNQPQHF.

The CDR3 loop reads CASALSYDSPLHF. In DNA, the CDR3 is TGTGCCAGCGCTCTATCGTACGATTCACCCCTCCACTTT. The chain carries TRBV7-6 and TRBJ1-6; D call uncertain. V was trimmed by 8 bases and J by 8 bases, leaving 13 bases between them. CDR3 size: 13 residues. Germline V gene lookup returns CDR1 SGHVS and CDR2 FNYEAQ.

The chain is built from TRBV11-3 and TRBJ2-2, with 7 bases fitting TRBD2. CDR1 and CDR2 from the germline V gene are SGHNT and YENEEA. With V trimmed by 3 bases and J by 4 bases, 5 bases remained unmatched. CDR3 length: 15 residues. The CDR3 DNA reads TGTGCCAGCAGCTTCGCGGCGGGGGTCACCGGGGAGCTGTTTTTT. Translating gives CASSFAAGVTGELFF.

The chain uses TRBV29-1 and TRBJ1-2; D possibly corresponds to TRBD1 (5 bases). The CDR3 runs 12 residues. V lost 5 bases and J lost 3, with 10 bases in between. Germline CDR1 SQVTM, CDR2 ANQGSEA. CDR3 protein: CSVSREDYGYTF. CDR3 bases: TGCAGCGTTTCCAGGGAGGACTATGGCTACACCTTC.

This clone showed up just once. The gene calls are TRBV28 and TRBJ1-4, with D possibly TRBD1 on 5 matching bases. The germline V and J ends were trimmed by 3 bases and 7 bases, with 18 bases remaining between them. Germline V lookup: CDR1 MDHEN, CDR2 SYDVKM. The CDR3 spans 16 residues. This CDR3 reads CASSFTWAGGAEKLFF. The DNA for the CDR3 is TGTGCCAGCAGTTTTACTTGGGCAGGAGGGGCTGAAAAACTGTTTTTT.

V gene TRBV3-1 (or the pseudogene TRBV3-2) combines with J gene TRBJ2-5; 8 bases are shared with TRBD2. This CDR3 region has 14 residues. CDR1 is LGHDT and CDR2 is YNNKEL in the germline V gene (reference sequence). Trimming at V came to 4 bases and at J to 5 bases, leaving 6 bases not matched to a gene. The CDR3 loop reads CASSLEREGETQYF. The CDR3 DNA reads TGTGCCAGCAGCCTCGAACGGGAGGGTGAGACCCAGTACTTC.

This chain connects TRBV10-3 to TRBJ2-3; D is unresolved. The V and J ends lost 4 bases and 6 bases respectively, with 17 bases between them. CDR1 is ENHRY and CDR2 is SYGVKD in the germline V gene. The CDR3 is 15 residues long. This chain's CDR3 is CAISATELRGDTQYF. CDR3 coding DNA: TGTGCCATCAGTGCTACGGAGCTTCGAGGTGATACGCAGTATTTT.

Only a few counts were recorded for this clone. The chain links TRBV11-2 to TRBJ2-5; TRBD2 agrees at 8 bases. The V gene end was trimmed by 7 bases and the J gene end by 5 bases; junction bases not matched to a gene: 9. The germline CDR1 and CDR2 sequences are SGHAT and FQNNGV. CDR3 length: 14 amino acids. The CDR3 DNA reads as TGTGCCAGCACCTCAGTTGGCGGGGGGGAGACCCAGTACTTC. Its translation: CASTSVGGGETQYF.

Details on this clone: A read error may account for a junction end that differs from germline. The chain has TRBV28 and TRBJ1-4; possible D gene TRBD1, 5 bases. Germline-derived CDR1 and CDR2 are MDHEN and SYDVKM. CDR3 size: 13 residues. The CDR3: CATSAGRTEKLFF. In DNA form, the CDR3 reads TGTGCCACCAGTGCGGGACGTACTGAAAAACTGTTTTTT.

The rearrangement links TRBV2 to TRBJ1-1; 12 nucleotides align to TRBD1. The V segment lost 6 bases and the J segment 9 bases; nucleotides outside the gene matches: 2. The germline CDR1 and CDR2 sequences are SNHLY and FYNNEI. The CDR3 runs to 12 residues. This CDR3 reads CASRGQGAKAFF. The CDR3 DNA is TGTGCCAGCAGGGGACAGGGGGCTAAAGCTTTCTTT.

The rearrangement links TRBV2 to TRBJ2-1, with D possibly TRBD2 on 6 matching bases. The CDR3 sequence is 12 residues long. Germline-derived CDR1 and CDR2 are SNHLY and FYNNEI. V was trimmed by 8 bases and J by 4 bases, leaving 9 bases between them. CDR3 residues: CASLAQYNEQFF. The CDR3 nucleotides read TGTGCCAGCCTAGCGCAGTACAATGAGCAGTTCTTC.

The chain recombines TRBV14 with TRBJ2-1; TRBD2 aligns across 14 bases. The ends lost 1 base at V and 12 bases at J; junction bases unmatched: 5. CDR3 length: 15 amino acids. Per germline, CDR1 SGHDN and CDR2 FVKESK. The CDR3 bases are TGTGCCAGCAGCCAAGGACTAGCGGGGGGGCTAAGGCAGTTCTTC. This translates into CASSQGLAGGLRQFF. Filled out from reference TRBV14 and TRBJ2-1, the complete variable domain reads EAGVTQFPSHSVIEKGQTVTLRCDPISGHDNLYWYRRVMGKEIKFLLHFVKESKQDESGMPNNRFLAERTGGTYSTLKVQPAELEDSGVYFCASSQGLAGGLRQFFGPGTRLTVL.

The chain joins TRBV19 to TRBJ2-4; 7 positions match TRBD2. The CDR3 consists of 12 residues. Germline CDR1 reads LNHDA; CDR2 reads SQIVND (reference sequence). Trimming removed 7 bases from V and 8 bases from J; junction bases left unmatched: 5. CDR3 protein: CASTPGGDIQYF. The CDR3 nucleotides are TGTGCCAGTACTCCGGGGGGTGACATTCAGTACTTC.

This sequence joins TRBV11-2 and TRBJ2-7; no reliable D call. The CDR3 is made up of 15 amino acids. V was clipped by 8 bases and J by 6 bases, with 23 bases between them. From germline, CDR1 is SGHAT and CDR2 FQNNGV. The CDR3 region has the DNA TGTGCCAGCCGATCACTCCGCGGATCCCTATCCGAGCAGTACTTC. This gives the protein CASRSLRGSLSEQYF.

The chain uses TRBV7-9 and TRBJ2-2; D possibly corresponds to TRBD1 (5 bases). The CDR3 extends over 19 amino acids. Per germline, CDR1 SEHNR and CDR2 FQNEAQ (reference sequence). The germline V and J ends were trimmed by 5 bases and 1 base, with 23 bases remaining between them. The CDR3 region has the DNA TGTGCCAGCAGCCACCCTTTGAGAAAGGACACCCAGAACACCGGGGAGCTGTTTTTT. Protein sequence: CASSHPLRKDTQNTGELFF. The whole variable domain, remainder taken from reference TRBV7-9 and TRBJ2-2, is DTGVSQNPRHKITKRGQNVTFRCDPISEHNRLYWYRQTLGQGPEFLTYFQNEAQLEKSRLLSDRFSAERPKGSFSTLEIQRTEQGDSAMYLCASSHPLRKDTQNTGELFFGEGSRLTVL.

The chain couples TRBV19 to TRBJ2-2, with D perhaps TRBD1 (7 bases). The V end was cut by 1 base, the J end by 5 bases, with 11 bases between. CDR3 length: 15 amino acids. CDR1 and CDR2 (germline): LNHDA, SQIVND (reference sequence). CDR3 region: CASSIGPGGTGELFF. The CDR3 region has the DNA TGTGCCAGTAGTATAGGCCCAGGGGGGACCGGGGAGCTGTTTTTT. The variable domain in full, completed from reference TRBV19 and TRBJ2-2, reads DGGITQSPKYLFRKEGQNVTLSCEQNLNHDAMYWYRQDPGQGLRLIYYSQIVNDFQKGDIAEGYSVSREKKESFPLTVTSAQKNPTAFYLCASSIGPGGTGELFFGEGSRLTVL.

This clone was picked up a small number of times. The CDR3 spells CASSPGGGVSREKLFF. In DNA form, the CDR3 reads TGTGCCAGCAGTCCAGGAGGGGGCGTTTCGCGTGAAAAACTGTTTTTT. V gene TRBV28 combines with J gene TRBJ1-4; TRBD1 matches 7 bases. Germline V gene sequence: CDR1 MDHEN, CDR2 SYDVKM. The CDR3 loop spans 16 amino acids. V lost 5 bases, J lost 7 bases, and 13 bases stayed unmatched.

This clone occurred once. The chain links TRBV5-1 to TRBJ2-3, with a weak D call TRBD1 (6 bases). CDR3 length: 15 amino acids. V lost 0 bases to trimming and J lost 4 bases, with 12 bases between them. Germline CDR1 SGHRS, CDR2 YFSETQ. In DNA form, the CDR3 reads TGCGCCAGCAGCTTGGGCGGCAGGGGCGCAGATACGCAGTATTTT. It encodes CASSLGGRGADTQYF.

The V call is TRBV28, the J call TRBJ1-5, with 10 bases lining up with TRBD1. After removal of 4 bases from V and 6 bases from J, the junction contained 9 bases not matched to a gene. Germline CDR1 MDHEN, CDR2 SYDVKM. The length of the CDR3 is 16 residues. CDR3 amino acids: CASSSSGTGDFQPQHF. As DNA, the CDR3 is TGTGCCAGCAGTTCTTCCGGGACAGGGGACTTTCAGCCCCAGCATTTT.

The chain employs TRBV5-6 and TRBJ2-7; no clear D. CDR1 and CDR2 (germline): SGHDT, YYEEEE. This CDR3 has 15 residues. Trimming left V 6 bases short and J 3 bases short, with 19 bases between. The CDR3 bases are TGTGCCAGCAATCCATTCGTAACACGGAGCTACGAGCAGTACTTC. This translates into CASNPFVTRSYEQYF.

The V call is TRBV29-1, the J call TRBJ2-7; maybe TRBD1 (5 bases). The CDR3 has 13 amino acids. Germline V lookup: CDR1 SQVTM, CDR2 ANQGSEA. V lost 8 bases to trimming and J lost 2 bases, with 16 bases between them. DNA of the CDR3: TGCAGCCCGATCAGGGCCGATACCTACGAGCAGTACTTC. Translation: CSPIRADTYEQYF.

CDR3 nucleotides: TGTGCCAGCAGCGTAGGTCAGGGGGCCTCCAGTTACGAGCAGTACTTC. It translates to CASSVGQGASSYEQYF. This sequence joins TRBV9 and TRBJ2-7, with 8 positions matching TRBD1. Trimming took 0 bases from V and 4 from J; bases not matched to a gene: 9. This CDR3 is built from 16 residues. Germline values: CDR1 SGDLS, CDR2 YYNGEE.

The V call is TRBV5-3, the J call TRBJ2-5; 8 bases are shared with TRBD2. TRBV5-3 is an open reading frame whose function is uncertain. The V and J ends lost 3 bases and 1 base, in that order; junction bases with no gene match: 5. CDR3 size: 15 residues. In DNA, the CDR3 is TGTGCCAGAAGCTCCTGGACTAGCAGCCAAGAGACCCAGTACTTC. Protein: CARSSWTSSQETQYF.

This clone was picked up one time. The rearrangement joins TRBV7-9 to TRBJ2-5; TRBD2 agrees at 9 bases. J gave up 5 bases and V 7 bases, and 11 bases lay outside the gene matches. Germline assignment: CDR1 SEHNR and CDR2 FQNEAQ (reference sequence). CDR3 length equals 15 residues. Here the CDR3 reads CASTLSSGSGETQYF. The DNA for the CDR3 is TGTGCCAGCACCCTAAGTAGCGGGAGTGGCGAGACCCAGTACTTC.

J is TRBJ1-4 and V is TRBV2; 11 nucleotides agree with TRBD1. Germline V gene lookup returns CDR1 SNHLY and CDR2 FYNNEI. This CDR3 is 14 amino acids long. V was pared by 5 bases and J by 7 bases, with 3 bases of the junction left unmatched. This CDR3 reads CASSTGTGGEKLFF. The CDR3 DNA sequence: TGTGCCAGCAGTACCGGGACAGGGGGTGAAAAACTGTTTTTT.

This clone was recorded only once. V is TRBV6-4 and J is TRBJ1-1, with 8 bases that match TRBD1. There are 12 residues in the CDR3. Germline CDR1 is MRHNA and CDR2 is SNTAGT. V trimming: 2 bases; J trimming: 11 bases; junction bases outside the gene matches: 4. The chain's CDR3 is CASSDAGGFAFF. The CDR3 coding sequence is TGTGCCAGCAGTGACGCAGGGGGCTTTGCTTTCTTT.

This clone showed up just once. As DNA, the CDR3 is TGTGCCAGCAGCCGACAACAGGAGGGTCGAAGCGCTTTCTTT. Its protein is CASSRQQEGRSAFF. This sequence joins TRBV11-2 and TRBJ1-1, with TRBD1 as a possible D gene (5 bases). Germline lookup yields CDR1 SGHAT and CDR2 FQNNGV. V was shortened by 5 bases and J by 11 bases, with 21 bases between the two germline ends. The CDR3 runs 14 residues.

The gene calls are TRBV29-1 and TRBJ2-5; maybe TRBD1 (5 bases). V was shortened by 1 base and J by 5 bases, with 14 bases between the two germline ends. Germline V gives CDR1 SQVTM, CDR2 ANQGSEA. The CDR3 has 14 amino acids. This CDR3 reads CSVEGPGSTETQYF. The CDR3 DNA is TGCAGCGTTGAAGGGCCAGGGTCTACGGAGACCCAGTACTTC.

V gene TRBV2 combines with J gene TRBJ2-3; 8 nucleotides align to TRBD1. This CDR3 comprises 14 residues. The V segment lost 7 bases and the J segment 4 bases; nucleotides outside the gene matches: 7. In germline, CDR1 is SNHLY, CDR2 FYNNEI. The CDR3 sequence: CASKRAQGADTQYF. CDR3 nucleotide sequence: TGTGCCAGCAAGCGGGCACAGGGGGCAGATACGCAGTATTTT.